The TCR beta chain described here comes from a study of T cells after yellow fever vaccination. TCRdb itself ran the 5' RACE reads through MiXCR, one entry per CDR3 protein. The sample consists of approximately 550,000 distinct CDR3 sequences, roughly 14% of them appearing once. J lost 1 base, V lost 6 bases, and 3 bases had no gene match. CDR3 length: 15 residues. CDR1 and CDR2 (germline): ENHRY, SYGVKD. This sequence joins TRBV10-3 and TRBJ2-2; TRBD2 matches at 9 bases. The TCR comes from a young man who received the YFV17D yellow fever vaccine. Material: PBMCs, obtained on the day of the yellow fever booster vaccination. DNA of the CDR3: TGTGCCATCAGGACGACTAGCGGGAACACCGGGGAGCTGTTTTTT. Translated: CAIRTTSGNTGELFF.